This record concerns one T cell receptor beta chain sequence. In this sample, this clonotype turned up many times. No antigen is known for it. No much larger clone is present one base from it, and per-base qualities are unavailable. Sequencing took place on an Illumina HiSeq 2500. Quantitative 5'-RACE with molecular barcodes was the method used to prepare the TCR beta libraries. For the original study's pipeline: A new computational method, built on a probabilistic model of VDJ rearrangement, was used to identify disease-linked TCR variants. The public reads were reprocessed in TCRdb via fastp at Q25 and MiXCR, keeping in-frame beta chains. Each entry is one CDR3 protein sequence, shown with its most common DNA and genes. The V and J calls, along with clone size, are taken from TCRdb and not from the paper's own processing. Present in this sample are hundreds of thousands of distinct CDR3 sequences, 8% to 9% of which were seen just once. Roughly 4.9% of the sample goes to the ten largest clones.

The CDR3 runs 12 amino acids, cysteine and phenylalanine included. This entry keeps only the CDR3 DNA: 36 bases, framed from base 1. Trimming takes 8 bases from V and 2 bases from J, and the germline ends sit 9 bases apart. Taken from the germline V gene (reference sequence), the CDR1 and CDR2 loops are LGHDT and YNNKEL. The data are from a study of CD8 T cells in ankylosing spondylitis (dated by TCRdb to 2016 to 2017). In terms of the full investigation: To find TCR variants linked to disease, the study profiled T cell receptor beta repertoires in ankylosing spondylitis patients and healthy donors. The full study cohort was made up of about 25 ankylosing spondylitis patients and 108 healthy donors. Samples of peripheral blood were taken, and for ankylosing spondylitis patients, synovial fluid was collected as well.

The study at large found these results: In peripheral blood, the disease-linked clones were found at relatively low frequencies and had a CD8+ phenotype. Some TCR beta motif variants had previously been reported in synovial fluid and blood of reactive arthritis patients, which suggested common disease-initiation mechanisms. Blood from ankylosing spondylitis patients appeared to be characterized by a TCR beta motif made up of eight highly homologous amino acid variants. The disease-linked clones were reported to be significantly enriched in matched synovial fluid samples from ankylosing spondylitis patients.

The rearrangement combines TRBV3-1 with TRBJ2-5, with no confidently assigned D gene. The sample comprised blood, either unsorted or a sorted T cell fraction (not recorded which). This sequence originates from a female donor with ankylosing spondylitis or in good health (not recorded which). The DNA sequence is TGTGCCAGCCGTTCGGGTCAAGAGACCCAGTACTTC. The encoded protein is CASRSGQETQYF.